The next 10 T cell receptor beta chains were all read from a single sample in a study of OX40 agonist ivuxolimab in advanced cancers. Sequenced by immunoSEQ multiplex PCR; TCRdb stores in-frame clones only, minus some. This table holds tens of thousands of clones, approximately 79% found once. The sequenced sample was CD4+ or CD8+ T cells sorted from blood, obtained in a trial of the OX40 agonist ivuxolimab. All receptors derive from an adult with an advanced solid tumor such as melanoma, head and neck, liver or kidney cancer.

CDR3 in DNA: TGTGCCAGCTCCGGTAGGAGGGCGAACACCGGGGAGCTGTTTTTT. It codes for CASSGRRANTGELFF. The rearrangement joins TRBV7-2 to TRBJ2-2, with D tentatively TRBD2 (6 bases). Trimming took 8 bases from V and 0 from J, leaving 13 bases between them. This CDR3 region has 15 residues. Germline V gene sequence: CDR1 SGHTA, CDR2 FQGNSA.

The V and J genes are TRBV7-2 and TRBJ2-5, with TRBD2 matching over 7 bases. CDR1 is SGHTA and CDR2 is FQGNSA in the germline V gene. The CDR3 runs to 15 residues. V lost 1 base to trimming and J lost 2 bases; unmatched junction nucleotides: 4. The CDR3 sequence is CASSLVAGIQETQYF. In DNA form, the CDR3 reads TGTGCCAGCAGCTTAGTAGCGGGTATACAAGAGACCCAGTACTTC.

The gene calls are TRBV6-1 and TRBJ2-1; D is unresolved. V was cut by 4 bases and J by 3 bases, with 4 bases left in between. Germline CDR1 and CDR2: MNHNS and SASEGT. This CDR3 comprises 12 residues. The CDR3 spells CASSGVYNEQFF. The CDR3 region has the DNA TGTGCCAGCAGTGGGGTCTACAATGAGCAGTTCTTC.

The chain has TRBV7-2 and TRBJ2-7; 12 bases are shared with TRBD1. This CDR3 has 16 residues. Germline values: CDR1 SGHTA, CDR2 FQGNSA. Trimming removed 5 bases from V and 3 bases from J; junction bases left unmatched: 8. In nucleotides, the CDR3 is TGTGCCAGCAGCGCCCTGGGACAGGGGGCTATCTACGAGCAGTACTTC. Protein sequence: CASSALGQGAIYEQYF.

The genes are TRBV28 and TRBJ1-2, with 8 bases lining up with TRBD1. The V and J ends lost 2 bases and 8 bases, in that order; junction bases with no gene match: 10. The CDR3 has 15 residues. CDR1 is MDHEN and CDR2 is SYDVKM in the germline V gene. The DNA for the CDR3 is TGTGCCAGCAGTTTACAGGGGGCGCTCAGTCAAGGCTACACCTTC. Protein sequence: CASSLQGALSQGYTF.

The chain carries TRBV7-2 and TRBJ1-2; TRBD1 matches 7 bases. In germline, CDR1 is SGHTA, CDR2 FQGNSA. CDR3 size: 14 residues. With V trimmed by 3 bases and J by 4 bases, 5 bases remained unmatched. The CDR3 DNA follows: TGTGCCAGCAGCTTGGGGACAGAACTCTATGGCTACACCTTC. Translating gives CASSLGTELYGYTF.

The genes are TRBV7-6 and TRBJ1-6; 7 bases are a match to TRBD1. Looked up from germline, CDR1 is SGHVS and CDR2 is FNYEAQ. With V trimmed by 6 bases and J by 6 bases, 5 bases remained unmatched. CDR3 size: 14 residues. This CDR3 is CASSRQGFNSPLHF. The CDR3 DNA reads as TGTGCCAGCAGTAGACAGGGCTTTAATTCACCCCTCCACTTT.

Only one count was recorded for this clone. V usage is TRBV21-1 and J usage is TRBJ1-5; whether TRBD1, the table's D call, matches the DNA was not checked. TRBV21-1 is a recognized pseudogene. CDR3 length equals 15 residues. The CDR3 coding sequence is TGTGCCAGCAGCAAAGGGACAGGGGAAGGCCAGCCCCAGCATTTT. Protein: CASSKGTGEGQPQHF.

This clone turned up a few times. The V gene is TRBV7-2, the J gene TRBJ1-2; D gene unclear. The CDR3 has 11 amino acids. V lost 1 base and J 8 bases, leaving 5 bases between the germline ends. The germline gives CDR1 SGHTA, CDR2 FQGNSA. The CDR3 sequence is CASSLDGGYTF. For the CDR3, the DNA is TGTGCCAGCAGCTTAGATGGGGGCTACACCTTC.

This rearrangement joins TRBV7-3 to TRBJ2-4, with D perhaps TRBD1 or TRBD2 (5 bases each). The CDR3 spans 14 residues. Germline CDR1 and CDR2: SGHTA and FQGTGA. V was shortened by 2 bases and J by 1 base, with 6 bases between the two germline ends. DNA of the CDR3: TGTGCCAGCAGCTTAGGGGGTGCCAAAAACATTCAGTACTTC. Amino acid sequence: CASSLGGAKNIQYF.